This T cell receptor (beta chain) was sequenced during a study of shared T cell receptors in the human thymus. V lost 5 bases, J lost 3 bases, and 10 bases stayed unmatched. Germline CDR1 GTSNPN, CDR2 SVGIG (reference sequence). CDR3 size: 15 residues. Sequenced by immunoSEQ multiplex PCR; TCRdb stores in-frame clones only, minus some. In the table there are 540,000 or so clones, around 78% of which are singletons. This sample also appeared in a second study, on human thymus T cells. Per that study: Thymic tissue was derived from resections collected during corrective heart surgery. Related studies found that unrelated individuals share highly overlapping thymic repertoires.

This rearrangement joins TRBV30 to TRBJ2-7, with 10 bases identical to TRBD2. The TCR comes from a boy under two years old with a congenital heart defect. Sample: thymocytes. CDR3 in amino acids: CAWDSSGSISYEQYF. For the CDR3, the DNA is TGTGCCTGGGATTCTAGCGGGAGCATTAGCTACGAGCAGTACTTC.